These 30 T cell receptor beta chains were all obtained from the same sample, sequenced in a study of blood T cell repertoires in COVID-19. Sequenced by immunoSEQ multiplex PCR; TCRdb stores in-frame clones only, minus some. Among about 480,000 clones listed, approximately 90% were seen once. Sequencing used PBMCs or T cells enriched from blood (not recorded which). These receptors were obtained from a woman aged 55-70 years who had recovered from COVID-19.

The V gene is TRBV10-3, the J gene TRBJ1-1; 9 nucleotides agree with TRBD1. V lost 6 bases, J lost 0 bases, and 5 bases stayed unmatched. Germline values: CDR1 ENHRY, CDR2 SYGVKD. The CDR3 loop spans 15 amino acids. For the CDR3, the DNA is TGTGCCATCAGCGGGACAGGGAGGATGAACACTGAAGCTTTCTTT. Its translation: CAISGTGRMNTEAFF.

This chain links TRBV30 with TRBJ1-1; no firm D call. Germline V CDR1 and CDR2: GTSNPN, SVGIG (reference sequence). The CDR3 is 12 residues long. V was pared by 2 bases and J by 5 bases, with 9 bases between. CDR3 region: CAWSSGKTEAFF. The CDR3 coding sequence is TGTGCCTGGAGTTCGGGAAAGACTGAAGCTTTCTTT.

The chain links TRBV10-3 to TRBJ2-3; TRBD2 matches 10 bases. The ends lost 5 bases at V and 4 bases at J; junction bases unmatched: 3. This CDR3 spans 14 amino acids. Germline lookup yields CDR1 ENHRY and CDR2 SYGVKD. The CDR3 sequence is CAISPSGGADTQYF. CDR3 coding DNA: TGTGCCATCAGTCCGAGCGGGGGGGCAGATACGCAGTATTTT.

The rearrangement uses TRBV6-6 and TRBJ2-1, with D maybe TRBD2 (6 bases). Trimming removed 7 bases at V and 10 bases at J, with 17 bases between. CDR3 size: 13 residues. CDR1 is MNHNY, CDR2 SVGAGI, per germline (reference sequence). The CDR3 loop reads CASTSGTPREQFF. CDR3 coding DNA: TGTGCCAGCACCTCAGGGACTCCGAGGGAGCAGTTCTTC.

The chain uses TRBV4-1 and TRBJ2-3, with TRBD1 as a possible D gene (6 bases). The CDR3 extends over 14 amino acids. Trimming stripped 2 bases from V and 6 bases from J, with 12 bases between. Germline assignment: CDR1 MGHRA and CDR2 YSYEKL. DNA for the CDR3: TGCGCCAGCAGCCAAACAGGGAGCCGGGATACGCAGTATTTT. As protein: CASSQTGSRDTQYF.

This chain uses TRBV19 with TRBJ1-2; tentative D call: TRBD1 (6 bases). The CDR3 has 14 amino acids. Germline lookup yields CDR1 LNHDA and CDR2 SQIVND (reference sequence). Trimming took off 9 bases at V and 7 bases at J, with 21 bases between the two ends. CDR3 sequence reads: CASRSGGSVGGYTF. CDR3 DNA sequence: TGTGCCAGCCGTAGCGGGGGCAGCGTTGGTGGCTACACCTTC.

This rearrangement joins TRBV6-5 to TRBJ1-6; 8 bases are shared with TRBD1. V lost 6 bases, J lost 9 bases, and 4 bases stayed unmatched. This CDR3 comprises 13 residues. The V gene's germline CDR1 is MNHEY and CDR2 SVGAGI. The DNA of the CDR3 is TGTGCCAGCAGGACAGGGGTAGCTTCACCCCTCCACTTT. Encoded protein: CASRTGVASPLHF.

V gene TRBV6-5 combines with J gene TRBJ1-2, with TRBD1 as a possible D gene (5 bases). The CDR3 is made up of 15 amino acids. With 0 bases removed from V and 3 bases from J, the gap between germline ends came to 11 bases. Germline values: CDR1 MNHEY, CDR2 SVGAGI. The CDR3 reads CASSYSGPWDYGYTF. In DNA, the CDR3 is TGTGCCAGCAGTTACTCGGGGCCCTGGGACTATGGCTACACCTTC.

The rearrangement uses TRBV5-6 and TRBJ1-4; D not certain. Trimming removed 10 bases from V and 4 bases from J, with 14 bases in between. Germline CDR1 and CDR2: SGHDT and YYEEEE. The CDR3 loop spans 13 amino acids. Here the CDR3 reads CAASSPLNEKLFF. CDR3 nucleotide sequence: TGTGCCGCGAGTAGTCCCCTTAATGAAAAACTGTTTTTT. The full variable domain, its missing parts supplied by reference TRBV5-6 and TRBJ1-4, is DAGVTQSPTHLIKTRGQQVTLRCSPKSGHDTVSWYQQALGQGPQFIFQYYEEEERQRGNFPDRFSGHQFPNYSSELNVNALLLGDSALYLCAASSPLNEKLFFGSGTQLSVL.

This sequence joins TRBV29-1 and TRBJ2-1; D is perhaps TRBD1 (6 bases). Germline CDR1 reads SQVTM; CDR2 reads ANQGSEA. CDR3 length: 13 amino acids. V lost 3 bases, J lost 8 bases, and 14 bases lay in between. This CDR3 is CSVERGGGDEQFF. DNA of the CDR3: TGCAGCGTTGAGAGGGGTGGGGGCGATGAGCAGTTCTTC.

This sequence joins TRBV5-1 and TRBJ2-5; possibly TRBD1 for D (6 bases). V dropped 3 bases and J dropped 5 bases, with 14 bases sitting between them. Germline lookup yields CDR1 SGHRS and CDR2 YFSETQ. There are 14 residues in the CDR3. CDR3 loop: CASSSDSDLETQYF. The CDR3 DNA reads TGCGCCAGCAGCTCGGACAGCGACTTGGAGACCCAGTACTTC.

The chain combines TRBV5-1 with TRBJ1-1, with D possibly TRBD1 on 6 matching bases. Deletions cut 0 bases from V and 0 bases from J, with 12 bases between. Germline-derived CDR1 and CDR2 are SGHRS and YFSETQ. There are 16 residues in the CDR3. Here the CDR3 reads CASSLEVDRLNTEAFF. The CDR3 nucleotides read TGCGCCAGCAGCTTGGAAGTGGACAGATTGAACACTGAAGCTTTCTTT.

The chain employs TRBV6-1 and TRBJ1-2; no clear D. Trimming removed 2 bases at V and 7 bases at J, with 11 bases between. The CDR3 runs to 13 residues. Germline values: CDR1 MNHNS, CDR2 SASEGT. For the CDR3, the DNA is TGTGCCAGCAGTGAATTAGGAGTGGGTGGCTACACCTTC. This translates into CASSELGVGGYTF.

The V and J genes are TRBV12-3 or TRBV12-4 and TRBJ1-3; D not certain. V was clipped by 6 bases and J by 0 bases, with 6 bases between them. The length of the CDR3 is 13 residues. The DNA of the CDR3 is TGTGCCAGCAGCGTCAGCTCTGGAAACACCATATATTTT. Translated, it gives CASSVSSGNTIYF.

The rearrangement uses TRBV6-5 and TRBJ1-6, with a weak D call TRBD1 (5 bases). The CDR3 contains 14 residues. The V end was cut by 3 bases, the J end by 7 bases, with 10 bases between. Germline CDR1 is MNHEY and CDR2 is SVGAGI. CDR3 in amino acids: CASSYGGENSPLHF. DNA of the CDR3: TGTGCCAGCAGTTATGGGGGGGAGAATTCACCCCTCCACTTT.

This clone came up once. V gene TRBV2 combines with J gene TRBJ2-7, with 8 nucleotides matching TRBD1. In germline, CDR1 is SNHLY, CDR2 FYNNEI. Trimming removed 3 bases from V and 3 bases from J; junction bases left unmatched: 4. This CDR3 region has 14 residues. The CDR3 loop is CASSEQGANYEQYF. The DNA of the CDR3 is TGTGCCAGCAGTGAGCAGGGGGCAAACTACGAGCAGTACTTC.

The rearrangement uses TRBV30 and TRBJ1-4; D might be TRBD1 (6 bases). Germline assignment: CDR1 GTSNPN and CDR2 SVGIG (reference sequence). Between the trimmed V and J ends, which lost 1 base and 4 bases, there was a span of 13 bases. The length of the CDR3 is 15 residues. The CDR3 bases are TGTGCCTGGAGTGGAGCGGGGGCGGGTAATGAAAAACTGTTTTTT. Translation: CAWSGAGAGNEKLFF.

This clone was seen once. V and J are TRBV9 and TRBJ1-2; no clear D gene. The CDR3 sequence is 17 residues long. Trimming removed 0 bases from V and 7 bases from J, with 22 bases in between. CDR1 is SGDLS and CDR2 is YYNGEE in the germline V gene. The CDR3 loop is CASSVVEWSLSGSGYTF. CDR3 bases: TGTGCCAGCAGCGTAGTGGAGTGGTCTCTTTCGGGGTCTGGCTACACCTTC.

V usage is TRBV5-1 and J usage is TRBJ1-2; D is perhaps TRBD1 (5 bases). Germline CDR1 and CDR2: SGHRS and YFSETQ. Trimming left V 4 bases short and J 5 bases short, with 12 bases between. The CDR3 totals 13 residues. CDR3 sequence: CASSEPQGYGYTF. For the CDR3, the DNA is TGCGCCAGCAGCGAACCCCAGGGATATGGCTACACCTTC.

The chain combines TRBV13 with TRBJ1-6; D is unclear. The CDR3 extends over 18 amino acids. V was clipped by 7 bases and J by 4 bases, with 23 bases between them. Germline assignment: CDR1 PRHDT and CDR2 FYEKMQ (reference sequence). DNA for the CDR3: TGTGCCAGCACCTCCCCGGGATCCCACCCCGCTTATAATTCACCCCTCCACTTT. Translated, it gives CASTSPGSHPAYNSPLHF.

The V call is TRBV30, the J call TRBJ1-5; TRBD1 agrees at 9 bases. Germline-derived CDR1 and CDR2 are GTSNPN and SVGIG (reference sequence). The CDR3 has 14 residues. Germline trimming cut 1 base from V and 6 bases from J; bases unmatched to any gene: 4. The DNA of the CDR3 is TGTGCCTGGAGTGGGGGACAGGGCGGTCAGCCCCAGCATTTT. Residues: CAWSGGQGGQPQHF.

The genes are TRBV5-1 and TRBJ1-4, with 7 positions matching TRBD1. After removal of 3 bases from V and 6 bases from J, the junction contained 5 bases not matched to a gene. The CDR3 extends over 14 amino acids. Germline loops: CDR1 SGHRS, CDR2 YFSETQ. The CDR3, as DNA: TGCGCCAGCAGCTCCGGGACAGTTGATGAAAAACTGTTTTTT. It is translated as CASSSGTVDEKLFF.

CDR3: CASRQTGVYGYTF. Written as DNA, the CDR3 is TGTGCCAGCAGGCAGACAGGGGTCTATGGCTACACCTTC. The chain carries TRBV28 and TRBJ1-2; TRBD1 matches at 8 bases. With V trimmed by 6 bases and J by 4 bases, 4 bases remained unmatched. The CDR3 totals 13 residues. The germline CDR1 and CDR2 sequences are MDHEN and SYDVKM.

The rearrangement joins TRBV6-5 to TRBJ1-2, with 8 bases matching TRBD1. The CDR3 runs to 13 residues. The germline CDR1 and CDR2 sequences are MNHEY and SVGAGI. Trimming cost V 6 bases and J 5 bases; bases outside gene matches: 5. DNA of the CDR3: TGTGCCAGCAGCAAGACAGGGGAGTATGGCTACACCTTC. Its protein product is CASSKTGEYGYTF.

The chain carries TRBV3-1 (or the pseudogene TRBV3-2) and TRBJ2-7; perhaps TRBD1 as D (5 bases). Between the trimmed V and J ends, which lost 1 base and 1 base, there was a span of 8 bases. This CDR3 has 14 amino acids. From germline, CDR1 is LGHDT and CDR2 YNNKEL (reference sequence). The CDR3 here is CASSQVDISYEQYV. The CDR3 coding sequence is TGTGCCAGCAGCCAAGTGGACATATCCTACGAGCAGTACGTC.

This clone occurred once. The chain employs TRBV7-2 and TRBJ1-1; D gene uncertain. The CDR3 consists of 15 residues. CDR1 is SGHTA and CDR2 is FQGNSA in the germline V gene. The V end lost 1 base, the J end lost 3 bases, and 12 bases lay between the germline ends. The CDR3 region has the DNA TGTGCCAGCAGCTTAGTGGCCAGTATATACACTGAAGCTTTCTTT. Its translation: CASSLVASIYTEAFF. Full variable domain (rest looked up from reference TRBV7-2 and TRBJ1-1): GAGVSQSPSNKVTEKGKDVELRCDPISGHTALYWYRQSLGQGLEFLIYFQGNSAPDKSGLPSDRFSAERTGGSVSTLTIQRTQQEDSAVYLCASSLVASIYTEAFFGQGTRLTVV.

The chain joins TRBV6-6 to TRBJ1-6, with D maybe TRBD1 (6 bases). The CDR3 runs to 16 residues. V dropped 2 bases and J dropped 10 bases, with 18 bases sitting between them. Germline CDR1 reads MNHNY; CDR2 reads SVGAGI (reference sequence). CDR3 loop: CASSYVVLGGGSPLHF. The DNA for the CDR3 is TGTGCCAGCAGTTACGTTGTCTTAGGGGGTGGGTCACCCCTCCACTTT.

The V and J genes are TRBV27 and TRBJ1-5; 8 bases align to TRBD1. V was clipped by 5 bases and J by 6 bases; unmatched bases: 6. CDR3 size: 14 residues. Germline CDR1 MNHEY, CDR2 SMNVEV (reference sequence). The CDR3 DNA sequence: TGTGCCAGCAGTCTTGGACAGGGTTTTCAGCCCCAGCATTTT. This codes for CASSLGQGFQPQHF.

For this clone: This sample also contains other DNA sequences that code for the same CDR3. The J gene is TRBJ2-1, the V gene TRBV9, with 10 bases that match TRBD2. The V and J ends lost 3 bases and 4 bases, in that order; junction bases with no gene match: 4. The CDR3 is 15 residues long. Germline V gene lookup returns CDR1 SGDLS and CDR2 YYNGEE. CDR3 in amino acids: CASSASGGSYNEQFF. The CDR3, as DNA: TGTGCCAGCAGCGCTAGCGGGGGCTCGTACAATGAGCAGTTCTTC.

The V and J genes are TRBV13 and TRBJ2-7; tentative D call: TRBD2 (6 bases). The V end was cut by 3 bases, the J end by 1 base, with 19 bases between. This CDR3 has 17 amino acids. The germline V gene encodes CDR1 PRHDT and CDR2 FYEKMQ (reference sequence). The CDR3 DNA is TGTGCCAGCAGCTTTAGAGGGACTCTTACGATGTCCTACGAGCAGTACTTC. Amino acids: CASSFRGTLTMSYEQYF.